The 7 T cell receptor beta chains given below trace back to one sample, sequenced in a study of T cell repertoires in cytomegalovirus infection. Their cognate antigens are unknown. TCRdb re-called the reads through MiXCR, storing one row per CDR3 protein. There are around 900,000 distinct CDR3 sequences in the sample; under 40% occur only once, and 13% lies in the top ten. This sample comprised cultured CD8+ T cells from PBMCs, obtained from culture after CMV antigen stimulation. These receptor sequences come from a human donor in good health (CMV status not recorded). Some clones in this sample may be carry-over from other donors' samples.

This clonotype has a handful of counts. The DNA of the CDR3 is TGTGCCAGCAGTCCATTTACCAGGGTCCTCATGAACACTGAAGCTTTCTTT. It codes for CASSPFTRVLMNTEAFF. The chain employs TRBV25-1 and TRBJ1-1; tentative D call: TRBD1 (5 bases). The CDR3 is made up of 17 amino acids. The germline V gene encodes CDR1 MGHDK and CDR2 SYGVNS. Trimming took 5 bases from V and 0 from J, leaving 19 bases between them.

This clonotype was seen many times. The chain is built from TRBV19 and TRBJ1-2; TRBD1 agrees at 7 bases. Germline-derived CDR1 and CDR2 are LNHDA and SQIVND (reference sequence). The trim removed 7 bases at V and 3 bases at J, leaving 5 bases unmatched. The CDR3 length is 13 residues. CDR3 coding DNA: TGTGCCAGTAAGGGGGCGGAAGACTATGGCTACACCTTC. It yields the protein CASKGAEDYGYTF.

The V gene is TRBV28, the J gene TRBJ1-2; a possible D gene is TRBD1 (6 bases). Looked up from germline, CDR1 is MDHEN and CDR2 is SYDVKM. The CDR3 runs 19 residues. The germline V and J ends were trimmed by 5 bases and 3 bases, with 28 bases remaining between them. CDR3 amino acids: CASSPPAGARIFSDYGYTF. The CDR3 DNA follows: TGTGCCAGCAGTCCCCCCGCGGGGGCGAGGATATTCTCCGACTATGGCTACACCTTC.

V and J are TRBV5-4 and TRBJ2-6; possibly TRBD1 or TRBD2 for D (5 bases each). In germline, CDR1 is SGHNT, CDR2 YYREEE (reference sequence). This CDR3 is built from 17 residues. V was shortened by 4 bases and J by 1 base, with 15 bases between the two germline ends. The CDR3 region is CASSPPGWGSGANVLTF. The DNA for the CDR3 is TGTGCCAGCAGCCCGCCGGGTTGGGGGTCTGGGGCCAACGTCCTGACTTTC. Based on the CDR3 plus reference TRBV5-4 and TRBJ2-6, the full variable domain is ETGVTQSPTHLIKTRGQQVTLRCSSQSGHNTVSWYQQALGQGPQFIFQYYREEENGRGNFPPRFSGLQFPNYSSELNVNALELDDSALYLCASSPPGWGSGANVLTFGAGSRLTVL.

A few counts support this clonotype. This chain joins TRBV7-8 and TRBJ2-7; D possibly corresponds to TRBD1 (5 bases). Trimming took 7 bases from V and 3 from J, leaving 16 bases between them. Germline assignment: CDR1 SGHVS and CDR2 FQNEAQ. The CDR3 runs 14 residues. CDR3 loop: CASNNVGADYEQYF. CDR3 DNA sequence: TGTGCCAGCAACAATGTTGGGGCGGACTACGAGCAGTACTTC.

This clonotype was seen only a few times. The chain recombines TRBV7-8 with TRBJ2-1; TRBD1 agrees at 9 bases. J lost 0 bases, V lost 7 bases, and 4 bases had no gene match. The CDR3 covers 15 residues. Per the germline V gene, CDR1 is SGHVS and CDR2 is FQNEAQ. CDR3 region: CASTSGQGSYNEQFF. The CDR3 coding sequence is TGTGCCAGCACCTCGGGACAGGGCTCCTACAATGAGCAGTTCTTC.

The chain combines TRBV15 with TRBJ1-1; 8 positions agree with TRBD1. Germline CDR1 reads LNHNV; CDR2 reads YYDKDF (reference sequence). This CDR3 has 15 residues. Losses at the gene ends were 4 bases for V and 0 bases for J; bases not matched to a gene: 4. In DNA, the CDR3 is TGTGCCACCAGCATACACAGGGGGATGAACACTGAAGCTTTCTTT. This encodes CATSIHRGMNTEAFF.